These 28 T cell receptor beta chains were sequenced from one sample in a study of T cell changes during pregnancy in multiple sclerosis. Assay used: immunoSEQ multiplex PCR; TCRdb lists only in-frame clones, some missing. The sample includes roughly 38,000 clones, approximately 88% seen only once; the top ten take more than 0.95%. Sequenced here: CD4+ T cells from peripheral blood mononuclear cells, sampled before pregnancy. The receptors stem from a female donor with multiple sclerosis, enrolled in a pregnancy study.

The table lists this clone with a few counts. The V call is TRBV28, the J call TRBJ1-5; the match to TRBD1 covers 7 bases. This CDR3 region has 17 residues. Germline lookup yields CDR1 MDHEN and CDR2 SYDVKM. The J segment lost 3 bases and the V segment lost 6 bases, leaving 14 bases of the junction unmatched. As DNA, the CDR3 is TGTGCCAGCAGCCTTCTACCCCGACAGGGCCTCAATCAGCCCCAGCATTTT. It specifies CASSLLPRQGLNQPQHF.

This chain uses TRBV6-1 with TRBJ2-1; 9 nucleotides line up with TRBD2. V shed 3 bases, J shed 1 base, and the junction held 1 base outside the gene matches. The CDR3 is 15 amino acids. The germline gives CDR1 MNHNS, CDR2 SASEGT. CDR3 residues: CASSDSGRSYNEQFF. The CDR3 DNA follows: TGTGCCAGCAGTGATAGCGGGAGATCCTACAATGAGCAGTTCTTC.

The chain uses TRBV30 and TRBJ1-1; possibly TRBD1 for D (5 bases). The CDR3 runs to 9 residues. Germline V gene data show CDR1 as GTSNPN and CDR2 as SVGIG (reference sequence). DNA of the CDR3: TGTCTCCGCGGGGCAGAAGCTTTCTTT. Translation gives CLRGAEAFF.

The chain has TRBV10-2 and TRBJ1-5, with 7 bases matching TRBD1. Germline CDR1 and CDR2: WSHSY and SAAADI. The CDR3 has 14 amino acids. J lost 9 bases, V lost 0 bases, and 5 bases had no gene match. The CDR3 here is CASSESGGAGPQHF. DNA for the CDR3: TGCGCCAGCAGTGAGTCAGGGGGCGCTGGGCCCCAGCATTTT.

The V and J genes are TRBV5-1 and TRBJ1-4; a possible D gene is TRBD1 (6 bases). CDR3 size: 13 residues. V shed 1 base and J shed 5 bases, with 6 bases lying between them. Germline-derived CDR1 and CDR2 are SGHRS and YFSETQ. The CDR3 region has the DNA TGCGCCAGCAGCTTGACAGGGAATGAAAAACTGTTTTTT. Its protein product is CASSLTGNEKLFF.

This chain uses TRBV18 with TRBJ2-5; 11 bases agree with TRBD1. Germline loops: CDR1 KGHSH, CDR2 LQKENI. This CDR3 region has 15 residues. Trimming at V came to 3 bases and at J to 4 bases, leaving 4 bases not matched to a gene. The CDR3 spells CASSPDRGRVETQYF. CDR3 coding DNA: TGTGCCAGCTCACCGGACAGGGGGCGAGTAGAGACCCAGTACTTC.

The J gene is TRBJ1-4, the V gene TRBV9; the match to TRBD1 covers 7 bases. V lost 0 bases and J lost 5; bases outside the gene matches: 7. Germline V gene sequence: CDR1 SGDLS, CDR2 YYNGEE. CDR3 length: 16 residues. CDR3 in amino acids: CASSVGLGTENEKLFF. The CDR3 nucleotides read TGTGCCAGCAGCGTAGGGCTTGGGACAGAAAATGAAAAACTGTTTTTT.

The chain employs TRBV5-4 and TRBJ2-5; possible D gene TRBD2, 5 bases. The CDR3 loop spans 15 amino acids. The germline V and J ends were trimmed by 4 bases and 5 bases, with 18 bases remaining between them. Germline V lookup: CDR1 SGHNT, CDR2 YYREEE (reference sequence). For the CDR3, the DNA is TGTGCCAGCAGCCCCGAGGGTTCGCAGCGTGAGACCCAGTACTTC. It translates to CASSPEGSQRETQYF.

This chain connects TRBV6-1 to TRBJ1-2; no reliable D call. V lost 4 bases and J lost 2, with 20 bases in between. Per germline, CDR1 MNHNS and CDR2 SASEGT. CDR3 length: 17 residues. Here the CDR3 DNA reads TGTGCCAGCAGTGTTCCCTCCCGGGGTAGAGGGAACTATGGCTACACCTTC. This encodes CASSVPSRGRGNYGYTF.

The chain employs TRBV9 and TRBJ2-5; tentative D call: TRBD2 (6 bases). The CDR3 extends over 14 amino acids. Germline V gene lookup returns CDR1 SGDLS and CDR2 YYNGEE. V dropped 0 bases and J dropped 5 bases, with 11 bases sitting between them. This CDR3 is CASSVAGVWETQYF. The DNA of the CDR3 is TGTGCCAGCAGCGTAGCGGGAGTATGGGAGACCCAGTACTTC.

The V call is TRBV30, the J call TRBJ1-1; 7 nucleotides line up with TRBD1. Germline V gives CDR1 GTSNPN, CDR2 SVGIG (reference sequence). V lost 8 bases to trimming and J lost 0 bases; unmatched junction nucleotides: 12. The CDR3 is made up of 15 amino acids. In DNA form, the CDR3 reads TGTGCCGCGGAAAGGGGGCAGTTCATGAACACTGAAGCTTTCTTT. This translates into CAAERGQFMNTEAFF.

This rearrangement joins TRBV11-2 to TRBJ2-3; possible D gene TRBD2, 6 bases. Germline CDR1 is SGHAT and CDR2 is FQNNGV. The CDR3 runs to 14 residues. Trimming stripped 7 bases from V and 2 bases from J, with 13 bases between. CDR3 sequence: CASTYSGHTDTQYF. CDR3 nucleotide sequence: TGTGCCAGCACCTATAGCGGTCACACAGATACGCAGTATTTT.

The CDR3 sequence is CASSDLRDFGDQPQHF. The CDR3 coding sequence is TGTGCCAGCAGTGACCTCAGGGATTTTGGAGATCAGCCCCAGCATTTT. This sequence joins TRBV2 and TRBJ1-5, with D perhaps TRBD1 (5 bases). From germline, CDR1 is SNHLY and CDR2 FYNNEI. Trimming cost V 3 bases and J 5 bases, with 17 bases left between them. CDR3 length equals 16 residues.

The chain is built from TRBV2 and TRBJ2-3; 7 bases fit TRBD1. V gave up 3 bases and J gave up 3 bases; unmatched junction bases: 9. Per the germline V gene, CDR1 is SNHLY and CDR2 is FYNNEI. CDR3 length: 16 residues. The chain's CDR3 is CASSDRQGSGTDTQYF. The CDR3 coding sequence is TGTGCCAGCAGTGACCGACAGGGTAGTGGGACAGATACGCAGTATTTT.

The DNA for the CDR3 is TGTGCCAGTAGCCAAACAGGGGACGGTGGCGAGCAGTACTTC. Encoded protein: CASSQTGDGGEQYF. The chain joins TRBV19 to TRBJ2-7; 7 nucleotides agree with TRBD1. CDR1 LNHDA and CDR2 SQIVND come from the germline V gene (reference sequence). The CDR3 consists of 14 residues. Germline trimming cut 6 bases from V and 6 bases from J; bases unmatched to any gene: 11.

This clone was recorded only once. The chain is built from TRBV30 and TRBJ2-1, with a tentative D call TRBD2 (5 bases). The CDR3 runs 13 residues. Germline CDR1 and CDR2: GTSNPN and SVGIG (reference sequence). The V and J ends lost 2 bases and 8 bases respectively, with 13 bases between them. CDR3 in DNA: TGTGCCTGGAGTCCTAGTGGGAGCTATGAGCAGTTCTTC. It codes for CAWSPSGSYEQFF.

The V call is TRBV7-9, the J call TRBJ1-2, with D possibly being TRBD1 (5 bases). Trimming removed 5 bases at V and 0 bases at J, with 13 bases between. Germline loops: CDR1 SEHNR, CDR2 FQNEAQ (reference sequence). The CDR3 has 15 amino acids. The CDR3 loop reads CASSEAGGANYGYTF. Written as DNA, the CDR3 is TGTGCCAGCAGCGAGGCGGGGGGAGCTAACTATGGCTACACCTTC.

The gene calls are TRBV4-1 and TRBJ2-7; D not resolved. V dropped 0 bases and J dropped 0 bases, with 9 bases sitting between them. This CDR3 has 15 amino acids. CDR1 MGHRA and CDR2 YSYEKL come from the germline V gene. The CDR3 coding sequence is TGCGCCAGCAGCCAAGATCGAGGAAGCTCCTACGAGCAGTACTTC. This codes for CASSQDRGSSYEQYF.

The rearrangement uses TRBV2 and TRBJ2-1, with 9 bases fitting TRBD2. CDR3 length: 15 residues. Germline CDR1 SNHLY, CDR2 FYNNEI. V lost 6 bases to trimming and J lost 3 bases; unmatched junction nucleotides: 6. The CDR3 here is CASRPTSGLYNEQFF. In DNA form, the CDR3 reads TGTGCCAGCAGGCCAACTAGCGGGCTCTACAATGAGCAGTTCTTC.

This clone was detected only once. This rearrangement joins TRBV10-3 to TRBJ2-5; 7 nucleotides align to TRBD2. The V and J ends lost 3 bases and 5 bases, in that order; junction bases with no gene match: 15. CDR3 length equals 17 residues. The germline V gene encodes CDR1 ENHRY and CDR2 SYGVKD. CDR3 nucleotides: TGTGCCATCAGTGACCTAACCCCGCGGGGACTACGGGAGACCCAGTACTTC. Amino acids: CAISDLTPRGLRETQYF.

Here the CDR3 reads CSVESAGADTQYF. CDR3 nucleotides: TGCAGCGTTGAATCTGCGGGCGCAGATACGCAGTATTTT. The chain carries TRBV29-1 and TRBJ2-3, with a possible D match to TRBD2 (5 bases). This CDR3 region has 13 residues. Between the trimmed V and J ends, which lost 2 bases and 4 bases, there was a span of 10 bases. The V gene's germline CDR1 is SQVTM and CDR2 ANQGSEA.

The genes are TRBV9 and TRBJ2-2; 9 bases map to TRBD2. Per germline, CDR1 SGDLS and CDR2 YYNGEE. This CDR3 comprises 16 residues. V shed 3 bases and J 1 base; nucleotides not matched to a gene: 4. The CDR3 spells CASSARTSVNTGELFF. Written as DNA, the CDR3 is TGTGCCAGCAGCGCCCGGACTAGCGTGAACACCGGGGAGCTGTTTTTT.

DNA for the CDR3: TGTGCCAGCAGTTTTCAGGTCCGCCAGCCCCAGCATTTT. It is translated as CASSFQVRQPQHF. The rearrangement links TRBV28 to TRBJ1-5; D is undetermined. Trimming removed 3 bases from V and 7 bases from J, with 10 bases in between. Looked up from germline, CDR1 is MDHEN and CDR2 is SYDVKM. The CDR3 is 13 amino acids.

The DNA of the CDR3 is TGCAGCGTTGGCAAGGCTAGCGGGATGATCAATGAGCAGTTCTTC. Translation: CSVGKASGMINEQFF. V usage is TRBV29-1 and J usage is TRBJ2-1, with 9 bases matching TRBD2. Germline lookup yields CDR1 SQVTM and CDR2 ANQGSEA. V gave up 4 bases and J gave up 6 bases; unmatched junction bases: 10. There are 15 residues in the CDR3.

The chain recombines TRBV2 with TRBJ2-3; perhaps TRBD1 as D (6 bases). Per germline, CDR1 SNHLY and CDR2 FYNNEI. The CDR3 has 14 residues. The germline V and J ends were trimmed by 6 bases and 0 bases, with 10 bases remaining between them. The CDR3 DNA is TGTGCCAGCAGGCGAGGGGGTAGCACAGATACGCAGTATTTT. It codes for CASRRGGSTDTQYF.

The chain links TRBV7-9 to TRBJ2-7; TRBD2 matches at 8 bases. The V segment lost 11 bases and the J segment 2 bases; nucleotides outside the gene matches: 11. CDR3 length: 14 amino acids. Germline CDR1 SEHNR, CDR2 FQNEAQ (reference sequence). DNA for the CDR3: TGTGCCGGAGGCGGGCGGGAGGATCCCTACGAGCAGTACTTC. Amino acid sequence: CAGGGREDPYEQYF.

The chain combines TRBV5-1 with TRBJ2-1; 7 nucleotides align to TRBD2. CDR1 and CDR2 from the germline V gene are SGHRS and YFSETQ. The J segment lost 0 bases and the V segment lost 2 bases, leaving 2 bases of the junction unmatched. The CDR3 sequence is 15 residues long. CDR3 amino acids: CASSFVAGSYNEQFF. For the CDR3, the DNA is TGCGCCAGCAGCTTCGTAGCGGGCTCCTACAATGAGCAGTTCTTC. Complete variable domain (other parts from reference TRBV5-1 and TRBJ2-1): KAGVTQTPRYLIKTRGQQVTLSCSPISGHRSVSWYQQTPGQGLQFLFEYFSETQRNKGNFPGRFSGRQFSNSRSEMNVSTLELGDSALYLCASSFVAGSYNEQFFGPGTRLTVL.

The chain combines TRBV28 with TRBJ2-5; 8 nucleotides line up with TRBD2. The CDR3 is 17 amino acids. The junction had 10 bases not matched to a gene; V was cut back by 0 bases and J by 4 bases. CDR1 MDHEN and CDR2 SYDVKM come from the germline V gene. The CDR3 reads CASSLWSGGQRGETQYF. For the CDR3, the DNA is TGTGCCAGCAGTTTATGGTCGGGAGGGCAAAGGGGAGAGACCCAGTACTTC.